The clone carrying this T cell receptor (beta chain) came up once. Its antigen remains unknown. Some clones are missing from TCRdb's copy, which holds only in-frame ones; the method was immunoSEQ multiplex PCR. Counted here are 95,000 to 110,000 clones, 87% occurring once; the ten biggest clones make up roughly 0.71%. This sample was included in a study of graft-versus-host responses after intestinal transplantation. Study-level results: Some GvH clones were seen earlier in gut or blood, suggesting intestinal origin.

CDR1 is MNHEY, CDR2 SMNVEV, per germline (reference sequence). CDR3 length: 14 amino acids. The genes are TRBV27 and TRBJ2-2; TRBD1 might be the D (6 bases). The sequence came from a human donor who was the organ donor for an intestinal transplant. The sequenced sample was unstimulated CD4+ T cells sorted from spleen or lymph node cells, obtained before transplant. In DNA, the CDR3 is TGTGCTAGTGGACAGTTCGTCCGTACCGGGGAGCTGTTTTTT. This encodes CASGQFVRTGELFF.